This T cell receptor beta chain came from a study of cytomegalovirus exposure and HLA in healthy donors. The primer mix had 60 Vbeta and 13 Jbeta primers. Generated by immunoSEQ multiplex PCR, the TCRdb table keeps only in-frame clones and is missing some. The profile shows about 90,000 clones, less than 75% of them singletons. The CDR3 sequence is 16 residues long. Germline V gene lookup returns CDR1 MDHEN and CDR2 SYDVKM. V lost 3 bases and J 2 bases, leaving 15 bases between the germline ends. This chain links TRBV28 with TRBJ2-3, with a tentative D call TRBD1 (5 bases). Specimen: PBMCs. The origin of this receptor is a man younger than 40 in good health and CMV-seronegative. DNA of the CDR3: TGTGCCAGCAGTTTCCAGGGTTATCTAGACACAGATACGCAGTATTTT. Its protein product is CASSFQGYLDTDTQYF.